These T cell receptor beta chains were read from a single sample in a study of cytomegalovirus exposure and HLA in healthy donors. Generated by immunoSEQ multiplex PCR, the TCRdb table keeps only in-frame clones and is missing some. The sample comprises 58,000 or so clones, approximately 71% of which are singletons, and about 23% rests with the top ten. Sequencing used PBMCs. These receptors were collected from a man aged 50-60 years in good health and CMV-seropositive. CDR3s include the opening cysteine and the closing phenylalanine or tryptophan. D genes are given only for firm matches. For some rows the clone size is stated as once, few or many, or as a class when expanded; others skip it.

v_call,d_call,j_call,clone_size,cdr3_nt,cdr3_aa
TRBV28,NA,TRBJ2-5,NA,TGTGCCAGCAACAGAGAGGGGCAGGGGTATGCGTTGGAGACCCAGTACTTC,CASNREGQGYALETQYF
TRBV27,TRBD2,TRBJ2-7,few,TGTGCCAGCAGTCGGACTAGCGCTTCCTACGAGCAGTACTTC,CASSRTSASYEQYF
TRBV7-7,NA,TRBJ2-2,NA,TGTGCCAGCAGCTTCAAGAACACCGGGGAGCTGTTTTTT,CASSFKNTGELFF
TRBV5-1,NA,TRBJ2-2,NA,TGCGCCAGCAGCTCCAGGGAAACCGGGGAGCTGTTTTTT,CASSSRETGELFF
TRBV4-3,NA,TRBJ2-7,NA,TGCGCCAGCAGCCAAGATCGATCCAGCTCCTACGAGCAGTACTTC,CASSQDRSSSYEQYF
TRBV5-1,TRBD1,TRBJ1-1,NA,TGCGCCAGCAGCTTGACAGGGGTCGGCACTGAAGCTTTCTTT,CASSLTGVGTEAFF
TRBV5-1,NA,TRBJ1-1,few,TGCGCCAGCAGTTTATCCGGGACAGAAGCTTTCTTT,CASSLSGTEAFF
TRBV5-1,NA,TRBJ1-1,NA,TGCGCCAGCAGCTTGGGGACAGTGGACACTGAAGCTTTCTTT,CASSLGTVDTEAFF
TRBV10-3,TRBD1,TRBJ1-2,NA,TGTGCCATCAGTGAGTCAGGAAGGGACAGGTTCCCGATTAACTATGGCTACACCTTC,CAISESGRDRFPINYGYTF
TRBV7-2,NA,TRBJ1-3,NA,TGTGCCAGCAGCTTGACAGGAACCGCCTCTGGAAACACCATATATTTT,CASSLTGTASGNTIYF
TRBV19,NA,TRBJ2-3,few,TGTGCCAGTACCAACTCGCGTAGCACAGATACGCAGTATTTT,CASTNSRSTDTQYF
TRBV29-1,TRBD1,TRBJ2-5,NA,TGCAGCGTCGGGGGACAGGGGGTACAAGAGACCCAGTACTTC,CSVGGQGVQETQYF
TRBV7-8,TRBD2,TRBJ2-7,NA,TGTGCCAGCAGCTTCGCTAGCGGAGTAACCTACGAGCAGTACTTC,CASSFASGVTYEQYF
TRBV7-2,NA,TRBJ2-1,few,TGTGCCAGCAGCTTAGATCCTAGCGCAAGCTCCTACAATGAGCAGTTCTTC,CASSLDPSASSYNEQFF
TRBV7-6,NA,TRBJ2-1,NA,TGTGCCAGCAGCTTAGCGCTGATAGGCGGGCAGGATGAGCAGTTCTTC,CASSLALIGGQDEQFF
TRBV28,NA,TRBJ1-4,NA,TGTGCCAGCAGGGTGCAGGCGAATGAAAAACTGTTTTTT,CASRVQANEKLFF
TRBV25-1,TRBD1,TRBJ1-4,NA,TGTGCCAGCAGTGGGACAGGGCCTGAAAAACTGTTTTTT,CASSGTGPEKLFF
TRBV6-6,NA,TRBJ2-5,NA,TGTGCCAGCAGAACATCGGGGAATCAAGAGACCCAGTACTTC,CASRTSGNQETQYF
TRBV9,NA,TRBJ1-5,NA,TGTGCCAGCAGCCCCGGACAGAGCAATCAGCCCCAGCATTTT,CASSPGQSNQPQHF
TRBV4-1,NA,TRBJ1-2,few,TGCGCCAGCAGCCAAGGGATTAGGACAGAAAACTATGGCTACACCTTC,CASSQGIRTENYGYTF